The 10 T cell receptor beta chains below all came from one sample that was sequenced in a study of blood T cells in healthy people across ages. A second roughly 7 to 11 cycle PCR used barcoded and J-beta primers. TCRdb fed the 5' RACE reads into MiXCR, producing one record per CDR3 protein. The data contain hundreds of thousands of distinct CDR3 sequences, around 48% of them singletons. The sample taken for sequencing was blood. These receptors originate from a man aged 25 to 40 in good health.

This rearrangement joins TRBV5-1 to TRBJ2-1; D possibly uses TRBD1 or TRBD2 (5 bases each). Germline V gene data show CDR1 as SGHRS and CDR2 as YFSETQ. This CDR3 region has 14 residues. Between the trimmed V and J ends, which lost 4 bases and 9 bases, there was a span of 17 bases. The CDR3 DNA follows: TGCGCCAGCAGCCCCCCTCAATGGGGGACTGAGCAGTTCTTC. Translated, it gives CASSPPQWGTEQFF.

The chain employs TRBV3-1 and TRBJ2-3, with D perhaps TRBD2 (5 bases). With 0 bases removed from V and 4 bases from J, the gap between germline ends came to 11 bases. Germline V lookup: CDR1 LGHDT, CDR2 YNNKEL (reference sequence). The CDR3 is 15 residues long. This CDR3 reads CASSQDQTGSDTQYF. The CDR3 region has the DNA TGTGCCAGCAGCCAAGATCAGACGGGGTCAGATACGCAGTATTTT.

V is TRBV12-3 or TRBV12-4 and J is TRBJ1-1; D not resolved. Trimming cost V 6 bases and J 0 bases, with 14 bases left between them. CDR3 size: 15 residues. DNA of the CDR3: TGTGCCAGCAGGACGGCCGGCAATTTGAACACTGAAGCTTTCTTT. The encoded protein is CASRTAGNLNTEAFF.

This clonotype was observed a few times. The chain joins TRBV2 to TRBJ2-1, with D uncertain. Trimming removed 3 bases at V and 7 bases at J, with 4 bases between. Per the germline V gene, CDR1 is SNHLY and CDR2 is FYNNEI. The CDR3 has 11 residues. CDR3 loop: CASSDWNEQFF. The CDR3 bases are TGTGCCAGCAGTGATTGGAATGAGCAGTTCTTC.

This clonotype was counted ten times or more. This chain uses TRBV20-1 with TRBJ1-1, with D hard to call. This CDR3 has 12 amino acids. CDR1 is DFQATT and CDR2 is SNEGSKA in the germline V gene (reference sequence). Trimming cost V 0 bases and J 6 bases, with 8 bases left between them. DNA for the CDR3: TGCAGTGCTAGAGATGGCGACTCTGAAGCTTTCTTT. Encoded protein: CSARDGDSEAFF.

The DNA for the CDR3 is TGCGCCAGCAGCCGGGAGGGACAGGCGTACAATGAGCAGTTCTTC. Translating it yields CASSREGQAYNEQFF. V is TRBV5-1 and J is TRBJ2-1; D may correspond to TRBD1 or TRBD2 (8 bases each). CDR1 is SGHRS, CDR2 YFSETQ, per germline. Trimming removed 4 bases from V and 4 bases from J, with 15 bases in between. This CDR3 is 15 amino acids long.

The chain carries TRBV6-2 or TRBV6-3 and TRBJ1-2; 8 bases agree with TRBD1. The ends lost 8 bases at V and 4 bases at J; junction bases unmatched: 9. The CDR3 runs to 14 residues. Germline CDR1 is MNHEY and CDR2 is SVGEGT. The DNA of the CDR3 is TGTGCCAGCTCCTCGGGGACAGGACTCTATGGCTACACCTTC. It codes for CASSSGTGLYGYTF.

This clonotype was detected many times. A much larger clone lies a single base off, so this may be a read error. This sequence joins TRBV4-2 and TRBJ2-3, with 10 bases aligning to TRBD2. Germline CDR1 is LGHNA and CDR2 is YNFKEQ. The CDR3 extends over 16 amino acids. V lost 0 bases, J lost 4 bases, and 4 bases stayed unmatched. In nucleotides, the CDR3 is TGTGCCAGCAGCCAAGATGCAGCGGGGGGGCCAGATACGCAGTATTTT. Translation: CASSQDAAGGPDTQYF.

Note on this clonotype: The germline gene is not matched at one end of the junction; a read error may be the cause. The genes are TRBV9 and TRBJ2-7; tentatively, D is TRBD2 (5 bases). The CDR3 runs to 17 residues. Germline CDR1 is SGDLS and CDR2 is YYNGEE. The CDR3 here is CARSVAPTSSGPYEQYF. The CDR3 region has the DNA TGTGCCCGCAGCGTAGCCCCAACCTCCAGCGGTCCCTACGAGCAGTACTTC.

The chain has TRBV20-1 and TRBJ2-5; D may be TRBD1 (6 bases). Germline V gene data show CDR1 as DFQATT and CDR2 as SNEGSKA (reference sequence). The V and J ends lost 3 bases and 2 bases respectively, with 10 bases between them. The CDR3 sequence is 13 residues long. CDR3 coding DNA: TGCAGTGCTAGTGGGACAACACAAGAGACCCAGTACTTC. The encoded protein is CSASGTTQETQYF.